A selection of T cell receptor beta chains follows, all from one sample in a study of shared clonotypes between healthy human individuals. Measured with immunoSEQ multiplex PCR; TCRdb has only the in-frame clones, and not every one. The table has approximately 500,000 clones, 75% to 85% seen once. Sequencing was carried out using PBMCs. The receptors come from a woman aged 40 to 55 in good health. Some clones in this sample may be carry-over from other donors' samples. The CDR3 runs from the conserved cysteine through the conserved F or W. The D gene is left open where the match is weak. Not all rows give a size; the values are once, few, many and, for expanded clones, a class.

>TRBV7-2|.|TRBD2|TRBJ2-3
CASSGGLAGGSDTQYF
TGTGCCAGCAGCGGGGGACTAGCGGGAGGGTCCGATACGCAGTATTTT
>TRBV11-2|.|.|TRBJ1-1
CASRLAGNTEAFF
TGTGCCAGCAGGTTAGCAGGGAACACTGAAGCTTTCTTT
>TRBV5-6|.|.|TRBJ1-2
CASSPRRREGYTF
TGTGCCAGCAGCCCCCGGAGAAGGGAAGGCTACACCTTC
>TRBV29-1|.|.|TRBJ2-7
CSVEAQGTGKQYF
TGCAGCGTTGAAGCACAGGGTACCGGCAAGCAGTACTTC
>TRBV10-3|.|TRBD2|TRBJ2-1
CAISEYGGRADEQFF
TGTGCCATCAGTGAGTACGGCGGGAGGGCCGATGAGCAGTTCTTC
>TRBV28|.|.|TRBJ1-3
CASTPAIGTPGNTIYF
TGTGCCAGCACTCCCGCCATCGGGACTCCTGGAAACACCATATATTTT
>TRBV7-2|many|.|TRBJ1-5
CASSSRVGQPQHF
TGTGCCAGCAGCTCCAGGGTAGGTCAGCCCCAGCATTTT
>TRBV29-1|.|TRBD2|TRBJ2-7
CSVGTSGSLEQYF
TGCAGCGTTGGGACTAGCGGGAGTCTAGAGCAGTACTTC
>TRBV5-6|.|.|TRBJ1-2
CASSLGQANYGYTF
TGTGCCAGCAGCTTGGGGCAGGCTAACTATGGCTACACCTTC
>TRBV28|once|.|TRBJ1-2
CASSFPGVINYGYTF
TGTGCCAGCAGTTTCCCAGGGGTAATCAACTATGGCTACACCTTC
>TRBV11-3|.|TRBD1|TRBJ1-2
CASSLTGQGDGYTF
TGTGCCAGCAGCTTAACCGGACAGGGGGATGGCTACACCTTC
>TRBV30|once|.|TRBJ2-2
CAFEQGPANTGELFF
TGTGCCTTCGAACAGGGACCCGCGAACACCGGGGAGCTGTTTTTT
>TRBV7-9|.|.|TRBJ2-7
CASSFFGGEGQYF
TGTGCCAGCAGCTTTTTCGGGGGCGAAGGGCAGTACTTC
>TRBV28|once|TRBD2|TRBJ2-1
CASSVRLAGYNEQFF
TGTGCCAGCAGTGTCCGACTAGCGGGATACAATGAGCAGTTCTTC
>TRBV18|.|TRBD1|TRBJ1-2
CASSPGAGGAVFRYTF
TGTGCCAGCTCACCGGGGGCAGGGGGCGCGGTTTTTCGCTACACCTTC
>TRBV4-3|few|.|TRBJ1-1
CASSQAAAANTEAFF
TGCGCCAGCAGCCAAGCTGCGGCGGCGAACACTGAAGCTTTCTTT
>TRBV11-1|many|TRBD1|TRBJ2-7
CASSLGQGVNEQYF
TGTGCCAGCAGCTTAGGACAGGGCGTCAACGAGCAGTACTTC
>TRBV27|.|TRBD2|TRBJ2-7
CASSPPLGLAGLSYEQYF
TGTGCCAGCAGCCCCCCGTTGGGACTAGCGGGCCTCTCCTACGAGCAGTACTTC
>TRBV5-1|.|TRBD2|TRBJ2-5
CATSSWTSGKETQYF
TGCGCCACCTCATCCTGGACTAGCGGAAAAGAGACCCAGTACTTC
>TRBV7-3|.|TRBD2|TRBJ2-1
CASSLVAGGPNEQFF
TGTGCCAGCAGCTTAGTAGCGGGAGGGCCTAATGAGCAGTTCTTC
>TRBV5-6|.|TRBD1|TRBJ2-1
CASSASGTGYNEQFF
TGTGCCAGCAGCGCATCCGGGACAGGGTACAATGAGCAGTTCTTC
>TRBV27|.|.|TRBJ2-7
CASSLDSGLGYEQYF
TGTGCCAGCAGTTTGGATTCCGGGCTAGGTTACGAGCAGTACTTC
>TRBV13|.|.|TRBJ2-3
CASSLLQRTSTDTQYF
TGTGCCAGCAGCTTACTCCAGCGGACTAGCACAGATACGCAGTATTTT
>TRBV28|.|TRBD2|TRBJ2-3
CASSRSRGLAGLADTQYF
TGTGCCAGCAGTCGATCCCGGGGACTAGCGGGACTCGCAGATACGCAGTATTTT
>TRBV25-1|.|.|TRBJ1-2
CASSEWEVDYGYTF
TGTGCCAGCAGTGAATGGGAGGTGGACTATGGCTACACCTTC
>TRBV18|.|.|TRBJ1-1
CASSPEGSRTEAFF
TGTGCCAGCTCACCAGAGGGTAGTCGGACTGAAGCTTTCTTT